The T cell receptor (beta chain) described here comes from a study of cytomegalovirus exposure and HLA in healthy donors (dated by TCRdb to about 2017). Regarding the complete study: According to a later analysis, one platform produced both the roughly 110 validation repertoires and the 700 or so repertoires of the first cohort. The study combined high-throughput TCR immunosequencing, statistical association of individual TCRs with disease status, and machine learning to predict cytomegalovirus infection status. The study was designed to test whether signatures of past pathogen exposure could be identified by cataloging public T cell receptors. Along with the approximately 700-subject first cohort, a separate validation cohort of more than 90 different subjects was used. The full study reports these points: According to the authors, the approach could potentially be generalized to other disease states and immunological phenotypes. Most TCR sequences were seen in very few donors, while some public TCRs were found in many individuals. Of the cluster scores, 85% to 95% were above 0 in a later analysis, which found that TCRs clustered in the first cohort also tended to co-occur in the roughly 130 validation repertoires. The classifier was reported to diagnose cytomegalovirus status with high specificity and sensitivity in both the original and validation cohorts. A few of the identified cytomegalovirus-associated TCR beta chains were confirmed in vitro to be specific for cytomegalovirus antigens. All 120 or so repertoires were used to score co-occurrence in the validation cohort in a later analysis, because that analysis had no HLA typing for the cohort. The study gave a list of 150 to 200 TCR beta chains associated with cytomegalovirus.

Separate from the approximately 700-subject first cohort, the validation cohort of about 110 subjects was the group to which the donors belonged. Receptors were amplified or captured by the immunoSEQ multiplex PCR assay. Processing in the source paper ran as follows. A statistical classification framework was built for diagnosing cytomegalovirus status from the catalog of TCR beta chain sequences. What TCRdb holds here is the immuneACCESS table cut down to in-frame rearrangements. Part of the clones is not present; checked against another copy, under half of the missing clones reflect an unresolved V gene, and the others are unexplained. Clonal size and the V and J genes are those of that table, whereas D and trimming came from the DNA. The sample yields around 150,000 clones; around four fifths were counted once. Of the sample, approximately 2% falls within the top ten clones. The CDR3, from cysteine to phenylalanine, totals 14 residues. Only CDR3 DNA is held: 42 bases, read in frame from base 1. V lost 3 bases and J lost 4 bases; the stretch between them is 14 bases long. CDR1 SQVTM and CDR2 ANQGSEA were looked up in the germline V gene.

As regards this clone: Its antigen remains unidentified. Base qualities are not recorded, but no much larger clone differs from it by a single base. Distinct nucleotide sequences in the sample also encode this CDR3.

The chain links TRBV29-1 with TRBJ2-3; tentative D gene TRBD1, with 5 bases matching. The sequenced sample was PBMCs. This sequence was found in a man aged 30-40 years in good health and CMV-seropositive. The DNA sequence is given as TGCAGCGTTGAGGGTGGGGCCGGCGCAGATACGCAGTATTTT. The encoded protein is CSVEGGAGADTQYF.